Listed below are T cell receptor beta chains from one sample, sequenced in a study of blood T cell repertoires in COVID-19. The data were produced by immunoSEQ multiplex PCR, yet TCRdb's version contains in-frame clones alone and is incomplete. The table includes 150,000 to 200,000 clones, 85% to 90% detected once. Source material: peripheral blood. All receptors come from a man in his fifties or sixties with COVID-19, enrolled during active disease. CDR3s include the opening cysteine and the closing phenylalanine or tryptophan. The order of the fields is clone size, J gene, D gene, V gene, CDR3 DNA, CDR3 protein. A D gene is named only where the DNA matches it firmly. Size values are once, few and many counts, or a class for expanded clones, and some rows have none.

NA | TRBJ2-6 | NA | TRBV7-6 | TGTGCCAGCAGCTTACAGGGTACTGGGGCCAACGTCCTGACTTTC | CASSLQGTGANVLTF
NA | TRBJ1-2 | TRBD1 | TRBV9 | TGTGCCAGCAGCGTACGGTGGGACAGCTCTAACTATGGCTACACCTTC | CASSVRWDSSNYGYTF
NA | TRBJ2-3 | TRBD2 | TRBV24-1 | TGTGCCACCAGCAGCACTAGCGGGAGGGCCTTTGTAGATACGCAGTATTTT | CATSSTSGRAFVDTQYF
few | TRBJ2-6 | TRBD1 | TRBV20-1 | TGCAGTGCTAGTTCTCCGGGACAGGGAAGATCTGGGGCCAACGTCCTGACTTTC | CSASSPGQGRSGANVLTF
NA | TRBJ1-5 | TRBD1 | TRBV4-3 | TGCGCCAGCAGCCAAGAAAGACAGGGAAATCAGCCCCAGCATTTT | CASSQERQGNQPQHF
NA | TRBJ2-1 | NA | TRBV24-1 | TGTGCCACTAAGGGAACAGGGTCCCTTTACAATGAGCAGTTCTTC | CATKGTGSLYNEQFF
NA | TRBJ1-1 | TRBD1 | TRBV29-1 | TGCAGCGTTGGGACAGGGGGGACGGACACTGAAGCTTTCTTT | CSVGTGGTDTEAFF
NA | TRBJ1-4 | TRBD1 | TRBV6-6 | TGTGCCAGCAGGGACAGGGGGACTAATGAAAAACTGTTTTTT | CASRDRGTNEKLFF
NA | TRBJ1-4 | NA | TRBV5-5 | TGTGCCAGCAGCTTACAGCCGGGGACTAATGAAAAACTGTTTTTT | CASSLQPGTNEKLFF
few | TRBJ1-1 | TRBD1 | TRBV7-3 | TGTGCCAGCAGCCGATCGACAGGGGGCAACACTGAAGCTTTCTTT | CASSRSTGGNTEAFF
NA | TRBJ2-7 | TRBD2 | TRBV27 | TGTGCCAGCAGTTTAGCGGGAGTTCACGAGCAGTACTTC | CASSLAGVHEQYF